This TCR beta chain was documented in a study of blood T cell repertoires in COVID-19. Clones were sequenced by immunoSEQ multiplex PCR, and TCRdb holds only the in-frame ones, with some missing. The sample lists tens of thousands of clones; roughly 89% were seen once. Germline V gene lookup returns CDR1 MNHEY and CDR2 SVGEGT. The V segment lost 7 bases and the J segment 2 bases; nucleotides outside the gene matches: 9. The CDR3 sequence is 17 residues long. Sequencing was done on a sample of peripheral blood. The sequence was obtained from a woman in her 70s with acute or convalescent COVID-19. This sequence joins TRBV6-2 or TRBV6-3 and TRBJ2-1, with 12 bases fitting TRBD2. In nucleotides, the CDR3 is TGTGCCAGCACCCCCCACGGACTAGCGGGACCCTACAATGAGCAGTTCTTC. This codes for CASTPHGLAGPYNEQFF.